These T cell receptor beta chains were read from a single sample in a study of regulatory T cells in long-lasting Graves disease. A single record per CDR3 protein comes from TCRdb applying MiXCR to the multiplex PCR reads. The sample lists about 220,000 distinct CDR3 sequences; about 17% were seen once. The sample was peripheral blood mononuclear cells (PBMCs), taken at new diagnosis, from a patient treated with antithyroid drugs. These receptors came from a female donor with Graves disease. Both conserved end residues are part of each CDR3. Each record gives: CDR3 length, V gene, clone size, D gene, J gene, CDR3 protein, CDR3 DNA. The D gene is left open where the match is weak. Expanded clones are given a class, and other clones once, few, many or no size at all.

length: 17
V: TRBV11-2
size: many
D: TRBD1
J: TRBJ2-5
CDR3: CASSSTPTGTGQETQYF
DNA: TGTGCCAGCAGTTCCACCCCAACCGGGACAGGGCAAGAGACCCAGTACTTC

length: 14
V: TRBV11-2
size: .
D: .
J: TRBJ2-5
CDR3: CASSPRVGEETQYF
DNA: TGTGCCAGCAGCCCCCGCGTAGGGGAAGAGACCCAGTACTTC

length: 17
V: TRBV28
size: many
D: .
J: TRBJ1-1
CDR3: CASNQGGARAMNTEAFF
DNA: TGTGCCAGCAATCAAGGGGGGGCACGCGCTATGAACACTGAAGCTTTCTTT

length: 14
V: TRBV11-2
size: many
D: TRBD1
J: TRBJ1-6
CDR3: CASTLGTGTSPLHF
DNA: TGTGCCAGCACCCTAGGGACAGGCACTTCACCCCTCCACTTT

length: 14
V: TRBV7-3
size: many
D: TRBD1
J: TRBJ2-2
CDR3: CATTGTGAAGELFF
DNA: TGTGCCACAACCGGGACAGGGGCGGCCGGGGAGCTGTTTTTT

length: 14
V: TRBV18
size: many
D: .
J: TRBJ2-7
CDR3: CASSPGMSEDEQYF
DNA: TGTGCCAGCTCACCGGGCATGTCAGAGGACGAGCAGTACTTC

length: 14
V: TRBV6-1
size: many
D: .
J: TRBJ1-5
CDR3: CASSEGRGGQPQHF
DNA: TGTGCCAGCAGTGAAGGCCGGGGGGGTCAGCCCCAGCATTTT

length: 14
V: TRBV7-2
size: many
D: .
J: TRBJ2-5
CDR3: CASSLVVGGKTQYF
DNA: TGTGCCAGCAGCTTAGTGGTAGGAGGGAAGACCCAGTACTTC

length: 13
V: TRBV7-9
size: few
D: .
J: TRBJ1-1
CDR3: CASSLETDTEAFF
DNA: TGTGCCAGCAGCTTAGAGACGGACACTGAAGCTTTCTTT

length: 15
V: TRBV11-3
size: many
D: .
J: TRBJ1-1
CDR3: CASSLDHQGNTEAFF
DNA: TGTGCCAGCAGCTTAGATCACCAGGGAAACACTGAAGCTTTCTTT

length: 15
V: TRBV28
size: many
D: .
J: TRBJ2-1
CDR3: CASSSGVFRGHEQFF
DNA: TGTGCCAGCAGCAGTGGAGTCTTCAGAGGGCATGAGCAGTTCTTC

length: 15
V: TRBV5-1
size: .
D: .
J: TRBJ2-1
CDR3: CASSVATLSYNEQFF
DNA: TGCGCCAGCAGTGTGGCTACCCTCTCCTACAATGAGCAGTTCTTC

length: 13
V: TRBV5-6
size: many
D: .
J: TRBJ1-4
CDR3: CASSGGAFEKLFF
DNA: TGTGCCAGCAGCGGGGGGGCCTTTGAAAAACTGTTTTTT

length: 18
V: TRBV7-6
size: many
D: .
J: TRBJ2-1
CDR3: CASSFRDGGLYPLNEQFF
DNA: TGTGCCAGCAGCTTTAGGGACGGCGGACTATACCCCCTCAATGAGCAGTTCTTC

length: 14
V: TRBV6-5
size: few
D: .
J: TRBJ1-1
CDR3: CASSYLGINTEAFF
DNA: TGTGCCAGCAGTTACTTGGGAATAAACACTGAAGCTTTCTTT

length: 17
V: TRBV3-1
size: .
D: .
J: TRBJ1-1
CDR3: CASNRRGRSGVYTEAFF
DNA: TGTGCCAGCAACCGGAGGGGCAGGTCGGGAGTTTACACTGAAGCTTTCTTT

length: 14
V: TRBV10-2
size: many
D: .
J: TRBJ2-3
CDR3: CASSLRVQGDTQYF
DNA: TGCGCCAGCAGCCTCCGGGTTCAGGGGGATACGCAGTATTTT

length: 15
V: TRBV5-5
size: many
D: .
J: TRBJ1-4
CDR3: CASSLGATGGEKLFF
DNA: TGTGCCAGCAGCTTAGGGGCTACCGGGGGTGAAAAACTGTTTTTT

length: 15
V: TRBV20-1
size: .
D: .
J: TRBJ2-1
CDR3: CSARVDGIFYNGQFF
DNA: TGCAGTGCTAGAGTAGACGGTATTTTCTACAATGGGCAGTTCTTC

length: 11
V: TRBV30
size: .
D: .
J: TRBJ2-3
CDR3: CALDPTDTQYF
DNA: TGTGCCTTGGACCCCACAGATACGCAGTATTTT

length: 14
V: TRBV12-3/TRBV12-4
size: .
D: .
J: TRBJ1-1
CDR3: CASSPAGFYTEAFF
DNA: TGTGCCAGCAGTCCGGCGGGTTTTTACACTGAAGCTTTCTTT

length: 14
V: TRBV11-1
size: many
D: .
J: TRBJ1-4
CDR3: CASSPPGRGEKLFF
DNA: TGTGCCAGCAGCCCTCCGGGTCGAGGAGAAAAACTGTTTTTT

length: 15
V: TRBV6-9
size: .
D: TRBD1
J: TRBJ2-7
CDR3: CASSSGTGGYYEQYF
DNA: TGTGCCAGCAGTTCGGGGACAGGGGGATACTACGAGCAGTACTTC

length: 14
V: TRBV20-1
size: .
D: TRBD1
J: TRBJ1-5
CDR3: CSAREGTGYQPQHF
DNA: TGCAGTGCTAGGGAGGGGACAGGGTACCAGCCCCAGCATTTT

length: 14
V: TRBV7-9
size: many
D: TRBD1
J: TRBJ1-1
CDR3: CASSLVSQGDEAFF
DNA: TGTGCCAGCAGCTTAGTAAGTCAGGGGGATGAAGCTTTCTTT

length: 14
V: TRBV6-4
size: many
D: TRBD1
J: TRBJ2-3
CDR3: CASSVGQGTDTQYF
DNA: TGTGCCAGCAGTGTCGGACAGGGCACAGATACGCAGTATTTT

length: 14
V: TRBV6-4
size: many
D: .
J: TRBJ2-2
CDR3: CASSAGVDTGELFF
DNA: TGTGCCAGCAGTGCGGGAGTGGACACCGGGGAGCTGTTTTTT

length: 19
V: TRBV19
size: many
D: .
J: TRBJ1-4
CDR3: CASSSRGGGRAATNEKLFF
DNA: TGTGCCAGTAGTTCACGCGGGGGGGGGAGGGCAGCAACTAATGAAAAACTGTTTTTT

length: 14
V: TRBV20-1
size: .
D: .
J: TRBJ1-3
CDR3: CSARHASSGNTIYF
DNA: TGCAGTGCCCGACACGCGAGCTCTGGAAACACCATATATTTT

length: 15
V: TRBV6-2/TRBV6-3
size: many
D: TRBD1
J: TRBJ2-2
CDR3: CASSKSTGATGELFF
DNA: TGTGCCAGCAGTAAAAGCACAGGGGCCACCGGGGAGCTGTTTTTT

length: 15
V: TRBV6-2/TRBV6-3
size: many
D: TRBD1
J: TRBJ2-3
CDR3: CASSYGDSLTDTQYF
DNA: TGTGCCAGCAGTTATGGGGACAGTCTCACAGATACGCAGTATTTT

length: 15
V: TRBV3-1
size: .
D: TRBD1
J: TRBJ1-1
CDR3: CASSPRTGRASEAFF
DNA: TGTGCCAGCAGCCCTCGGACAGGGAGGGCGTCTGAAGCTTTCTTT

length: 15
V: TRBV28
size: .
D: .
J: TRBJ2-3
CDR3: CASSLPSALTDTQYF
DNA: TGTGCCAGCAGTTTGCCTAGCGCCCTCACAGATACGCAGTATTTT

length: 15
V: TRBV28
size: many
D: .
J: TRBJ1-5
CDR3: CASGMGGLSNQPQHF
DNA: TGTGCCAGTGGCATGGGGGGGCTCAGCAATCAGCCCCAGCATTTT

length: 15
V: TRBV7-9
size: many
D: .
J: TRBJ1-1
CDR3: CASSSSRDTNTEAFF
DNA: TGTGCCAGCAGCTCCTCCCGGGACACGAACACTGAAGCTTTCTTT

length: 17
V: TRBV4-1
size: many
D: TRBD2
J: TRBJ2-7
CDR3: CASSQGNLAGTPIEQYF
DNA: TGCGCCAGCAGCCAAGGGAACTTAGCGGGTACACCTATCGAGCAGTACTTC

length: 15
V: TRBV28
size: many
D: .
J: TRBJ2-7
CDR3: CASSLYGIGSYEQYF
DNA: TGTGCCAGCAGTTTATATGGCATCGGATCCTACGAGCAGTACTTC

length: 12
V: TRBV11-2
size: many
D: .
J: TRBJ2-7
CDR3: CASRGSNNEQYF
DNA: TGTGCCAGTAGGGGGAGTAACAACGAGCAGTACTTC

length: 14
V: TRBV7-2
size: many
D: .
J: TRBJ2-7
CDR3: CASSSHRRSYEQYF
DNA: TGTGCCAGCAGCTCTCACCGACGGAGCTACGAGCAGTACTTC

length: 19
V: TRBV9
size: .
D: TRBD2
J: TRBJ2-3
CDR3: CASSLTSGRRGGGTDTQYF
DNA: TGTGCCAGCAGCCTGACTAGCGGGAGACGGGGTGGAGGCACAGATACGCAGTATTTT

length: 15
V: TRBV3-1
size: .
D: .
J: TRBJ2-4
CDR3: CASSQDSGRGDIQYF
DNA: TGTGCCAGCAGCCAAGATAGTGGCAGAGGGGACATTCAGTACTTC

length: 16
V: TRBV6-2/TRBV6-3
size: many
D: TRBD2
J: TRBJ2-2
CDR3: CASSGAGGPFTGELFF
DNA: TGTGCCAGCAGTGGAGCGGGAGGGCCTTTTACCGGGGAGCTGTTTTTT

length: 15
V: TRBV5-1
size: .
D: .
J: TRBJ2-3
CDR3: CASSLAQVVTDTQYF
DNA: TGCGCCAGCAGCTTGGCGCAGGTGGTCACAGATACGCAGTATTTT

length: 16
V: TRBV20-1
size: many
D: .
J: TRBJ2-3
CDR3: CSARDRVSESTDTQYF
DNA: TGCAGTGCTAGAGATCGGGTTAGCGAGAGCACAGATACGCAGTATTTT

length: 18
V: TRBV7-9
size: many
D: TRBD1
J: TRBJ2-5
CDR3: CASSSSGGPSMYQETQYF
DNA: TGTGCCAGCAGCTCCTCAGGGGGCCCCTCTATGTACCAAGAGACCCAGTACTTC

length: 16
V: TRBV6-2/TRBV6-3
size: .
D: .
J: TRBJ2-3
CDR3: CASSYSKGGATDTQYF
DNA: TGTGCCAGCAGTTACTCAAAGGGCGGCGCCACAGATACGCAGTATTTT

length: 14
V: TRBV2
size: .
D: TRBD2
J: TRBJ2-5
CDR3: CASSGPGGQETQYF
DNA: TGTGCCAGCAGTGGGCCCGGGGGGCAAGAGACCCAGTACTTC

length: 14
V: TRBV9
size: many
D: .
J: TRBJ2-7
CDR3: CASSAGVGGDEQYF
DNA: TGTGCCAGCAGCGCCGGGGTGGGAGGCGACGAGCAGTACTTC

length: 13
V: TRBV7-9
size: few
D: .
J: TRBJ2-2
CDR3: CASSLIVTGELCF
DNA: TGTGCCAGCAGCTTAATTGTGACCGGGGAGCTGTGTTTT

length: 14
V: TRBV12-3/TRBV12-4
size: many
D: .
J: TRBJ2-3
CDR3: CASKGAGSVDTQYF
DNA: TGTGCCAGCAAGGGGGCCGGGAGCGTAGATACGCAGTATTTT

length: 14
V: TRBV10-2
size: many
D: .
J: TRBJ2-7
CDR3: CASSESRPVYEQYF
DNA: TGCGCCAGCAGTGAGTCGAGGCCGGTGTACGAGCAGTACTTC

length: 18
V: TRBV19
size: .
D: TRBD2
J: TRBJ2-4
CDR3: CASSIMAPSGIAKNIQYF
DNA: TGTGCCAGTAGTATTATGGCCCCTAGCGGGATAGCCAAAAACATTCAGTACTTC

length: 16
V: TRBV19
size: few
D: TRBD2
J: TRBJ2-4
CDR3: CATRRGGRADKNIQYF
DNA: TGTGCCACCCGAAGGGGCGGGAGGGCCGACAAAAACATTCAGTACTTC

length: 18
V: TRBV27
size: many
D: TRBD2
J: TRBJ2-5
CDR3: CASSPRLAGGILEETQYF
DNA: TGTGCCAGCAGTCCGCGACTAGCGGGAGGGATACTAGAAGAGACCCAGTACTTC

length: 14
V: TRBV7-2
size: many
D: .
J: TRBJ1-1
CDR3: CASSLRAMNTEAFF
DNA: TGTGCCAGCAGCCTCAGGGCTATGAACACTGAAGCTTTCTTT

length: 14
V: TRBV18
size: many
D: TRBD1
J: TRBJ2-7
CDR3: CASSRPGQGYEQYF
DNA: TGTGCCAGCTCCCGCCCGGGACAGGGGTACGAGCAGTACTTC

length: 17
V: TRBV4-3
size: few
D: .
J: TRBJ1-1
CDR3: CASNQDLVTGTQAKAFF
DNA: TGCGCCAGCAACCAAGATCTAGTGACCGGGACTCAGGCGAAAGCTTTCTTT